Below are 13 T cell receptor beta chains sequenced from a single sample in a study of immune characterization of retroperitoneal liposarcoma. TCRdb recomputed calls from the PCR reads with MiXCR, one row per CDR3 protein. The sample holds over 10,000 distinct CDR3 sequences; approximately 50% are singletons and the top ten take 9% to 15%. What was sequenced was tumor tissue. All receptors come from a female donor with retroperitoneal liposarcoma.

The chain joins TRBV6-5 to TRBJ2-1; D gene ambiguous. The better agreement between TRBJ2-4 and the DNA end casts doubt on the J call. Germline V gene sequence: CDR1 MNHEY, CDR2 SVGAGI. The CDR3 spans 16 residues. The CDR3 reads CASSYSFSRAKNIQYF. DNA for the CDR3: TGTGCCAGCAGTTACTCTTTCAGTCGTGCCAAAAACATTCAGTACTTC.

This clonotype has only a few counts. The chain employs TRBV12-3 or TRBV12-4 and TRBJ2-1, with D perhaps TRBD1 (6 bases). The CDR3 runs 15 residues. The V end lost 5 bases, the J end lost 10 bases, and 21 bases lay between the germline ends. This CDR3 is CASSLQGRGAYEQFF. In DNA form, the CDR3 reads TGTGCCAGCAGTCTACAGGGCCGAGGGGCTTACGAGCAGTTCTTC.

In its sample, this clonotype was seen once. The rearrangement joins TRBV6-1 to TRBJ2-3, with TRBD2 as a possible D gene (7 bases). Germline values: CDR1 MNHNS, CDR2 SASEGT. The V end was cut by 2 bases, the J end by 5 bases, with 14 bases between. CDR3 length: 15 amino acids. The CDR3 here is CASSEFGGRVDTQYF. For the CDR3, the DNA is TGTGCCAGCAGTGAATTCGGGGGGCGGGTAGATACGCAGTATTTT.

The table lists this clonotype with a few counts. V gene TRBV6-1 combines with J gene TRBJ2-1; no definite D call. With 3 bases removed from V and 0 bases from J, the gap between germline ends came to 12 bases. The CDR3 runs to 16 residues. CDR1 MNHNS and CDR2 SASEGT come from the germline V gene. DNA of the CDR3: TGTGCCAGCAGTGAGGCGGCGGTGAGCTCCTACAATGAGCAGTTCTTC. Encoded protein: CASSEAAVSSYNEQFF.

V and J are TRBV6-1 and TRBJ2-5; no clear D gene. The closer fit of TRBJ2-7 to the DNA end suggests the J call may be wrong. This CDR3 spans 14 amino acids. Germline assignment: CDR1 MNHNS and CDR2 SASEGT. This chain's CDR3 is CASSEGGSSDEQYF. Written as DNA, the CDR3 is TGTGCCAGCAGTGAAGGGGGTAGTTCCGACGAGCAGTACTTC.

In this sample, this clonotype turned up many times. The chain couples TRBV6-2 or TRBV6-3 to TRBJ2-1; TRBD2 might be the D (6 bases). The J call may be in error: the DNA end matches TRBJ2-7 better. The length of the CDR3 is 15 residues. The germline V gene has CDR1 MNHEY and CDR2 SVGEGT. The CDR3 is CASRFTTGDGNEQYF. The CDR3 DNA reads TGTGCCAGCCGATTCACTACGGGAGATGGCAATGAGCAGTACTTC.

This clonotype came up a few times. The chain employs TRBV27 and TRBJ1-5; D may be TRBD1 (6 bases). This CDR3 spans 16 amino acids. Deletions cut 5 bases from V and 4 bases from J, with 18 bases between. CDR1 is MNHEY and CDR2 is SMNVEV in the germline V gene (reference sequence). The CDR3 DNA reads TGTGCCAGCAGTCCCCCGTTGGCGGGGGCTAATCAGCCCCAGCATTTT. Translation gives CASSPPLAGANQPQHF.

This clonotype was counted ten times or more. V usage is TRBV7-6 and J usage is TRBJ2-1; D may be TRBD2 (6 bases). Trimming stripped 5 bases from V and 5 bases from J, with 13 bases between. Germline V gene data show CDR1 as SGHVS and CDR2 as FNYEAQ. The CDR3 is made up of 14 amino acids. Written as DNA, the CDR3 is TGTGCCAGCAGCGCGACGAGGAGGGACAATGAGCAGTTCTTC. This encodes CASSATRRDNEQFF.

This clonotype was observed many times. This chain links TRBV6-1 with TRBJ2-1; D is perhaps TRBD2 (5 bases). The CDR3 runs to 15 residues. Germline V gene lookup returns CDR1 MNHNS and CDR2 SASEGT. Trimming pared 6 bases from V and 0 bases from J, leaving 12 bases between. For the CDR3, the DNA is TGTGCCAGCAGCTTAGCGCCGCCCTCCTACAATGAGCAGTTCTTC. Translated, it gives CASSLAPPSYNEQFF.

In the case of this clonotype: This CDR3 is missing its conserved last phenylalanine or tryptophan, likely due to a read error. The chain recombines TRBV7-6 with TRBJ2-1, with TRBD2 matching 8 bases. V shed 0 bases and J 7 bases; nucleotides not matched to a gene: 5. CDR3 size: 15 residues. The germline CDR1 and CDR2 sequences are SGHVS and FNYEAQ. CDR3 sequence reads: CASSLAQGLVNEQFY. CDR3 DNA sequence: TGTGCCAGCAGCTTAGCCCAGGGACTAGTGAATGAGCAGTTCTAC.

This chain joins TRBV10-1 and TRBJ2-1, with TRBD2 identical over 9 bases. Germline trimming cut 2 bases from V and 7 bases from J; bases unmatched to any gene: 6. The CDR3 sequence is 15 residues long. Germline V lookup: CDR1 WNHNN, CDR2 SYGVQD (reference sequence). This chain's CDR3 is CASSEVSGSWNEQFF. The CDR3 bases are TGCGCCAGCAGTGAGGTTAGCGGGAGTTGGAATGAGCAGTTCTTC.

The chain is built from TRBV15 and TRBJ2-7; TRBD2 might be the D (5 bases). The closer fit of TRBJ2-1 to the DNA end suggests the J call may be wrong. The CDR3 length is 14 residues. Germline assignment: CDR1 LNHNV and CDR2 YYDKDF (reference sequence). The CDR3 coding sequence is TGTGCCACCAGCAGAGAGGGAGTAGGCAATGAGCAGTTCTTC. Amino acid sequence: CATSREGVGNEQFF.

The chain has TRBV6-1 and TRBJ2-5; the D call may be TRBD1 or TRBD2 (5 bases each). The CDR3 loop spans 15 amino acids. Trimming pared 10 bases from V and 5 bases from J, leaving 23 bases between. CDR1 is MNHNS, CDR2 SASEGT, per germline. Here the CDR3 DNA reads TGTGCCATATACCCTCGGGATGGGGCGCGGGAGACCCAGTACTTC. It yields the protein CAIYPRDGARETQYF.